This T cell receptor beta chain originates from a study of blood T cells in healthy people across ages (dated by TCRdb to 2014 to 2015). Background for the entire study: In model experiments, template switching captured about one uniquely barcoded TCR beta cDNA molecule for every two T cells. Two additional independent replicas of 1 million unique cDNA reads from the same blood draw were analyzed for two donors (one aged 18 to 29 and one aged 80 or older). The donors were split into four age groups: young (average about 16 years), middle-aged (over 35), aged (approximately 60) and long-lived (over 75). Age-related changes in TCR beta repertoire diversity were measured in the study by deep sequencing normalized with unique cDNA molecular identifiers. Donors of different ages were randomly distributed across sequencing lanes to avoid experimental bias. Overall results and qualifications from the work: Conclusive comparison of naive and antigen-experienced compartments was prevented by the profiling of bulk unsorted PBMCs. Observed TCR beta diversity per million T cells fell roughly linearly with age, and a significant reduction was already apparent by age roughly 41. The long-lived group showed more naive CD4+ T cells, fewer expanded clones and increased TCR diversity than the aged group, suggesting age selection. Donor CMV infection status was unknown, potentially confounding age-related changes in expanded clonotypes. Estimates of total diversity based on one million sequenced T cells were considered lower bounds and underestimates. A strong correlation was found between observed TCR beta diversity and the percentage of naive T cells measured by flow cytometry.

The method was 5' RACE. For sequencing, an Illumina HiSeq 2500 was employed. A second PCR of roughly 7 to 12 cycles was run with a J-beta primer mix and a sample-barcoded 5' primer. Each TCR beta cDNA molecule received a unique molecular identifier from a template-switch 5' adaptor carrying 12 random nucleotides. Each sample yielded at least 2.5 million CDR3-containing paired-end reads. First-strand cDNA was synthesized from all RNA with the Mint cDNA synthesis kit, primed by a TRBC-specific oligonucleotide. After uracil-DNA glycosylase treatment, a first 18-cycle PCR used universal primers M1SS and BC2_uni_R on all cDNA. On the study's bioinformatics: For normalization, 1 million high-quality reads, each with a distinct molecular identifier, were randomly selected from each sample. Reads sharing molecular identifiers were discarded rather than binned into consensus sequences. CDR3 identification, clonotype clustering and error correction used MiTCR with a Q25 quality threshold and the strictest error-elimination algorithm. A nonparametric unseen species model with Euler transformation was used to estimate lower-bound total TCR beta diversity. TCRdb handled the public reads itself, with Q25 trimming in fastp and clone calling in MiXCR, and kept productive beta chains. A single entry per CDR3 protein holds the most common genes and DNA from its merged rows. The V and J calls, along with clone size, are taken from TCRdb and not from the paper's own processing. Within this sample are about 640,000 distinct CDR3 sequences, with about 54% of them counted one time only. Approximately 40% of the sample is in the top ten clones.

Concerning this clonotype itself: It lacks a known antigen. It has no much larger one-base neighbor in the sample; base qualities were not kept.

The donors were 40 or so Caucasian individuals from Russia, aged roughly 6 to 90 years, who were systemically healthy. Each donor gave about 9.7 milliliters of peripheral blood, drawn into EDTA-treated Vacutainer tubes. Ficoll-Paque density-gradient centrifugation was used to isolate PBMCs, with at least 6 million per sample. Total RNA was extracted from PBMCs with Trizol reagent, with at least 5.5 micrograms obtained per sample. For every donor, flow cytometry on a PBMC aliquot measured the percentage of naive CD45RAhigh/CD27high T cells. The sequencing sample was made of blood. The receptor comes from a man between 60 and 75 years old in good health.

The CDR3 has the sequence CSAREPFRDRNSPLHF. The DNA sequence is given as TGCAGTGCTAGAGAACCTTTCCGGGACAGAAATTCACCCCTCCACTTT. The rearrangement combines TRBV20-1 with TRBJ1-6, with 7 middle bases fitting TRBD1. The V end gives up 0 bases and the J end 7 bases, leaving 9 bases in the junction not matched to a gene. CDR1 DFQATT and CDR2 SNEGSKA are derived from the germline V gene (reference sequence). From cysteine to phenylalanine, the CDR3 is 16 amino acids long. Here the CDR3 DNA is all that survives: 48 bases in frame from base 1.